This record concerns one T cell receptor (beta chain) sequence. Its antigen target is currently unknown. The sample holds no much larger clone one base away, and base qualities are not on file. This sample was included in a study of shared clonotypes between healthy human individuals (dated by TCRdb to 2020 to 2022). General notes on the study: The cohort included three men and a couple of women between 18 and 49 years of age. Between about 0.9 and 8.9 billion PBMCs per donor were obtained by leukapheresis. For each donor, CD4 naive and CD4 memory were each given three plates, CD8 naive was given two plates, and CD8 memory was given one plate. To estimate repertoire size and how much clonotypes are shared between individuals, the study performed deep sequencing of blood TCR repertoires from about five healthy adults. Libraries were prepared and TCR repertoires were sequenced by different laboratories using diverse techniques, in order to increase sequencing depth and limit assay-specific biases.

The donors were healthy, HIV-negative adults with no recently reported acute infections or vaccinations. Only Caucasian adults living in Nashville, Tennessee, USA were represented among the donors. CD4+ T cells were enriched by magnetic negative selection; naive cells were then positively selected on CD45RA, and the negative fraction formed the memory subset. Blood was collected by leukapheresis, and PBMCs were isolated by Ficoll-Histopaque density gradient centrifugation and then cryopreserved in liquid nitrogen vapor phase. Purity and quantity of every magnetically sorted T cell population were checked by analytical flow cytometry. Each sorted fraction had its genomic DNA isolated and then quantified by UV absorbance on a Nanodrop 2000c. V is pared back by 4 bases and J by 6 bases, with 21 bases lying between the germline termini. There are 17 amino acids in the CDR3, from cysteine to phenylalanine inclusive. CDR3 DNA is the only sequence kept; it has 51 bases, read in frame from the first base. As encoded in the germline V gene (reference sequence), CDR1 is LNHDA while CDR2 is SQIVND.

Overall study outcomes, separate from this receptor: Even with the large sequencing depth, rarefaction of the sorted-subset datasets indicated that sequencing was incomplete. About 4.5% of naive CD4, 3.5% of naive CD8, roughly 2.5% of memory CD4, and over 0.35% of memory CD8 clonotypes were shared across several donors. Sampling was restricted to blood, and TCR repertoires in tissue are likely to differ from TCR repertoires in blood. Larger estimated clonotype richness was generally found for naive subsets than for memory subsets. Clonotypes shared by all four sorted-subset donors showed higher generation probabilities than non-shared clonotypes. Because the study included a small number of donors, the genetic and exposure-history diversity represented was limited. Pairwise subsampling led to the expectation that sequencing depth would affect the degree of clonotype sharing among donors.

Using the deep immunoSEQ assay, TCR CDR3 regions were amplified from genomic DNA by multiplex PCR. For each cell subset, the extracted genomic DNA was distributed evenly across all wells of several immunoSEQ 96-well plates, and each plate served as one replicate. Each replicate PCR for sorted subsets received roughly 0.2 ug genomic DNA, equal to roughly 30,000 T cell genomes. Purified libraries were measured with a Qubit 3.0 fluorometer, size-checked on a Bioanalyzer 2100, and measured again with the KAPA Library Quantification kit. Each immunoSEQ 96-well plate was sequenced on its own single-read 150-cycle Illumina NextSeq 550 flow cell. In the source study's methods: Because the immunoSEQ output held only junctional sequences and lacked quality scores, the filtering could not match the filtering applied to full-length reads. To assign V/J genes and CDR3, sequences were annotated against IMGT germline references using PyIR, a Python wrapper for IgBLAST v1.9. Reads were removed for weak V/J assignments (E-value above 1e-6), missing CDR3, stop codons, out-of-frame junctions, or ambiguous translated residues. V3J clonotypes were defined as sequences sharing the same inferred V gene, J gene, and CDR3 amino acid sequence. Percentage overlap between repertoires was calculated by dividing the number of shared unique clonotypes by the size of the smaller repertoire. Richness of each repertoire was evaluated using RTK rarefaction, the Chao1 estimator, and Recon v2.1 estimates of unobserved clonotypes. For all TCRbeta clonotypes obtained by the gDNA method from a few donors, generation probabilities were computed with OLGA. TCRdb took this table from immuneACCESS and kept in-frame rearrangements with V and J called. Such tables lack part of the clones; where checked against another copy, unresolved V genes explain under half of the gap, and the rest is unexplained. The V and J calls and clone size are taken from that table; D and trimming were inferred from the DNA. The sample table lists approximately 2,000,000 clones, 80% to 95% of them with a count of one. Of the sample, around 0.35% falls within the top ten clones.

The sequencing input was naive CD4+ T cells from PBMCs. The cell subset or site label, read with the paper, signifies: CD45RA+ positively selected. The rearrangement combines TRBV19 with TRBJ2-2; the D call is possibly TRBD1 or TRBD2, each sharing 5 bases. This TCR came from a young man in good health. Some clones in this sample may be carry-over from other donors' samples. In nucleotide form, the sequence is TGTGCCAGTAGTAGACATCTCCCTGGGACCGCTGCCGGGGAGCTGTTTTTT. This gives the protein CASSRHLPGTAAGELFF.